This TCR beta chain was found in a study of T cell repertoires in cytomegalovirus infection. TCRdb reanalysed the reads using MiXCR and keeps one entry per CDR3 protein. Of more than 350,000 distinct CDR3 sequences detected, roughly 30% appear once; the ten largest clones hold approximately 13%. Study findings and constraints: CMV-specific TCR beta clonotypes restricted by HLA-C were the ones dominating the ex vivo response.

This clonotype was found many times. Its antigen remains unidentified. The source material was PBMCs. This TCR came from a human donor in good health (CMV status not recorded). Some clones in this sample may be carry-over from other donors' samples.

In DNA form, the CDR3 reads TGTGCCAGCAGCTTAGCTAGCGGGTACAATGAGCAGTTCTTC. This sequence encodes CASSLASGYNEQFF. This chain joins TRBV7-2 and TRBJ2-1; 7 positions match TRBD2. Per the germline V gene, CDR1 is SGHTA and CDR2 is FQGNSA. This CDR3 has 14 amino acids. Trimming at V came to 0 bases and at J to 4 bases, leaving 0 bases not matched to a gene.